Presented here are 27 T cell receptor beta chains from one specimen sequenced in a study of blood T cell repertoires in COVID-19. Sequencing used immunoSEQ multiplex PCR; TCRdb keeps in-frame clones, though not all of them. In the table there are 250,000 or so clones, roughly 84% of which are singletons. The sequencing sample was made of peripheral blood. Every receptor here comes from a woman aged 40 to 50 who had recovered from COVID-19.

CDR3 DNA sequence: TGTGCCAGCAGCGGACTGAATGAAAAACTGTTTTTT. It yields the protein CASSGLNEKLFF. The V and J genes are TRBV5-4 and TRBJ1-4; D unclear. This CDR3 has 12 residues. V was clipped by 4 bases and J by 5 bases, with 6 bases between them. CDR1 and CDR2 (germline): SGHNT, YYREEE (reference sequence).

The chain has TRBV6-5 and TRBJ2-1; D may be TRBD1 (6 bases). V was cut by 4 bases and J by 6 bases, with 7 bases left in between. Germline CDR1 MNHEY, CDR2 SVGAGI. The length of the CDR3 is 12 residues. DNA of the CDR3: TGTGCCAGCAGTTGGACAGCCAATGAGCAGTTCTTC. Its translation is CASSWTANEQFF.

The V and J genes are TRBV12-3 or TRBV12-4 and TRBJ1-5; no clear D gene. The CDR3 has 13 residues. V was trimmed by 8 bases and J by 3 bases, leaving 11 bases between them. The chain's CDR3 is CASSGSSNQPQHF. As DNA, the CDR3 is TGTGCCAGCTCGGGGTCCTCCAATCAGCCCCAGCATTTT.

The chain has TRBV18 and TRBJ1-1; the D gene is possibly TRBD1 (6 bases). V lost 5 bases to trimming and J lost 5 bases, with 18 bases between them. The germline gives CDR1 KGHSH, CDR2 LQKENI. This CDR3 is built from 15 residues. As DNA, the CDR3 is TGTGCCAGCTCAAGCGAGGCGGGGGCTCGGACTGAAGCTTTCTTT. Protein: CASSSEAGARTEAFF. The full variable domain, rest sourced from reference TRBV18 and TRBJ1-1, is NAGVMQNPRHLVRRRGQEARLRCSPMKGHSHVYWYRQLPEEGLKFMVYLQKENIIDESGMPKERFSAEFPKEGPSILRIQQVVRGDSAAYFCASSSEAGARTEAFFGQGTRLTVV.

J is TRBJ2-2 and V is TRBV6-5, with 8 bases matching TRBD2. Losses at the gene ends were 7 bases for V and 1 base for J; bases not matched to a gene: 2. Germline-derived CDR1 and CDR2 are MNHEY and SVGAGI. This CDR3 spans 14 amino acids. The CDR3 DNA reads TGTGCCAGCACTCGGGGGGGGAACACCGGGGAGCTGTTTTTT. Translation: CASTRGGNTGELFF.

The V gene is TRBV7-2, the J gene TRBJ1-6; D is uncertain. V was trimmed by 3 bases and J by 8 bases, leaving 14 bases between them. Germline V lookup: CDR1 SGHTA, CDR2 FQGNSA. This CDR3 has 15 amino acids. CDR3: CASSFYRGIYSPLHF. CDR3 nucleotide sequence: TGTGCCAGCAGCTTCTATCGGGGTATATATTCACCCCTCCACTTT.

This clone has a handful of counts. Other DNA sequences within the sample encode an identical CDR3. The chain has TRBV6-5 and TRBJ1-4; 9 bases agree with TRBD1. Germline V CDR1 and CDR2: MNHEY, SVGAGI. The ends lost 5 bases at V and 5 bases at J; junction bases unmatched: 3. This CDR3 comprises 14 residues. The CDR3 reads CASSRGQGNEKLFF. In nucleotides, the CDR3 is TGTGCCAGCAGTAGGGGACAGGGAAATGAAAAACTGTTTTTT.

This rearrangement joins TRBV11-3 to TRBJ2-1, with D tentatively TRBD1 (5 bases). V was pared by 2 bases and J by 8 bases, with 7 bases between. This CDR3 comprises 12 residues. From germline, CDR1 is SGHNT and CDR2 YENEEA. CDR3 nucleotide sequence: TGTGCCAGCAGCTTACAGGGCCATGAGCAGTTCTTC. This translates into CASSLQGHEQFF.

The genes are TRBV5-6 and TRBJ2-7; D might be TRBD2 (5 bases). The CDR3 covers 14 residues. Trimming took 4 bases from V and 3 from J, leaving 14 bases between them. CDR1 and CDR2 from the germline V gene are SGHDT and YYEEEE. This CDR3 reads CASSPLGENYEQYF. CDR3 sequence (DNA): TGTGCCAGCAGCCCCCTCGGGGAAAACTACGAGCAGTACTTC.

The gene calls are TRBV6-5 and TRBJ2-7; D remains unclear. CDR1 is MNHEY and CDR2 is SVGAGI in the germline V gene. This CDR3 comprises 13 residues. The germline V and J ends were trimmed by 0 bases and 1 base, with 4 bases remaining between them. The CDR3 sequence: CASSYSSSYEQYF. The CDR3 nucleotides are TGTGCCAGCAGTTACTCGAGTTCCTACGAGCAGTACTTC.

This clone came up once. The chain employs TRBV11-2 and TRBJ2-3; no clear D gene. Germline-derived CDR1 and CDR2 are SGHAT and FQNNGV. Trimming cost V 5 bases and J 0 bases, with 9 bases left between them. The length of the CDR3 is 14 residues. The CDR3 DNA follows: TGTGCCAGCAGCCCCTCGTATAGCACAGATACGCAGTATTTT. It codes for CASSPSYSTDTQYF.

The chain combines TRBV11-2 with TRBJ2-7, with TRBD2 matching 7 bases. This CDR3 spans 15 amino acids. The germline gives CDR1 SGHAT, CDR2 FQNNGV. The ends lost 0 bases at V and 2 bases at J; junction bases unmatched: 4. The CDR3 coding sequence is TGTGCCAGCAGCTTAGATCGGGACTATACCTACGAGCAGTACTTC. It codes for CASSLDRDYTYEQYF.

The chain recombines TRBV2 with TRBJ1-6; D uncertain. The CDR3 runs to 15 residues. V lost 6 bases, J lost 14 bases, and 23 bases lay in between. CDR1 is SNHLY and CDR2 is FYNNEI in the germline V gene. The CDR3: CASSPSTGWGSSLHF. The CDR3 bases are TGTGCCAGCAGCCCCTCCACGGGATGGGGTTCTTCCCTCCACTTT.

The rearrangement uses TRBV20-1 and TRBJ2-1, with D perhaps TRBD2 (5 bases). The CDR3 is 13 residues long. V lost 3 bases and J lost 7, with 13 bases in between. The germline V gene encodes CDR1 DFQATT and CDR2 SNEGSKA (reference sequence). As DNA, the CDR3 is TGCAGTGCTAGTCGCGGGTTAAGAAATGAGCAGTTCTTC. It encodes CSASRGLRNEQFF.

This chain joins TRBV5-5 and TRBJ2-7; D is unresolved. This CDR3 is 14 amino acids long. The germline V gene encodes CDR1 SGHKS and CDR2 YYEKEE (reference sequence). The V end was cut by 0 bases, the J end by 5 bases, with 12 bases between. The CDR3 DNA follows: TGTGCCAGCAGCTTGGAACTAAGAGGAGACGAGCAGTACTTC. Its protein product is CASSLELRGDEQYF.

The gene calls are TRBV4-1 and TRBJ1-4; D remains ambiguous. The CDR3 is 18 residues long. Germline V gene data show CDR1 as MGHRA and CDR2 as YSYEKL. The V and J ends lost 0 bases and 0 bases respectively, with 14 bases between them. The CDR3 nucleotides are TGCGCCAGCAGCCAAGAACCCCCGAGCACGGCAACTAATGAAAAACTGTTTTTT. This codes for CASSQEPPSTATNEKLFF.

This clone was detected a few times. CDR3 loop: CATGTAYGYTF. The CDR3 nucleotides read TGTGCAACGGGGACAGCCTATGGCTACACCTTC. The J gene is TRBJ1-2, the V gene TRBV19; 7 bases align to TRBD1. Per the germline V gene, CDR1 is LNHDA and CDR2 is SQIVND (reference sequence). There are 11 residues in the CDR3.

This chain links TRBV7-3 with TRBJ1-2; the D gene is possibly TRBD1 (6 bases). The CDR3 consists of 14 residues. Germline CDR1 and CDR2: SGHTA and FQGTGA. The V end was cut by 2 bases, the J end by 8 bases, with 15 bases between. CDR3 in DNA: TGTGCCAGCAGCTTACAGGGGACCTCGGGGGGCTACACCTTC. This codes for CASSLQGTSGGYTF. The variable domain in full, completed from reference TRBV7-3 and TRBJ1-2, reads GAGVSQTPSNKVTEKGKYVELRCDPISGHTALYWYRQSLGQGPEFLIYFQGTGAADDSGLPNDRFFAVRPEGSVSTLKIQRTERGDSAVYLCASSLQGTSGGYTFGSGTRLTVV.

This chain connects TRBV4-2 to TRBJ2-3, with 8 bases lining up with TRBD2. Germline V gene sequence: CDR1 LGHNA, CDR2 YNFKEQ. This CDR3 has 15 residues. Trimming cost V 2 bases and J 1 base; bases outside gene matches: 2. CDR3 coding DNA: TGTGCCAGCAGCCAATCGGGGGGGGGCACAGATACGCAGTATTTT. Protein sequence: CASSQSGGGTDTQYF.

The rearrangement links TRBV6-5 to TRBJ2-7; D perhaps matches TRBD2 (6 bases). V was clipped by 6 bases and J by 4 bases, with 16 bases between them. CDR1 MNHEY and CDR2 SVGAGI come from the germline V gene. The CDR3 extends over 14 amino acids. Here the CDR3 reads CASSRPGGAYEQYF. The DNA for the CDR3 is TGTGCCAGCAGCCGCCCAGGAGGGGCGTACGAGCAGTACTTC.

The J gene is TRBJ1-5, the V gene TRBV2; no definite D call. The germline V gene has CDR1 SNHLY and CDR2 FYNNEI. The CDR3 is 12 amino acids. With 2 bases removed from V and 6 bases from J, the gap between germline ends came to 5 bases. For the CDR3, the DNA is TGTGCCAGCAGTGAATCGGGTCAGCCCCAGCATTTT. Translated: CASSESGQPQHF.

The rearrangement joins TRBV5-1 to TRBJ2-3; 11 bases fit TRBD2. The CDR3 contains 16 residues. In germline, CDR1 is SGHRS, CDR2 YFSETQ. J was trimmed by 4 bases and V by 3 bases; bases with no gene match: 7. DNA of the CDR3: TGCGCCAGCAGCTGGGGTAGCGGGGGGGCTGCAGATACGCAGTATTTT. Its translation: CASSWGSGGAADTQYF.

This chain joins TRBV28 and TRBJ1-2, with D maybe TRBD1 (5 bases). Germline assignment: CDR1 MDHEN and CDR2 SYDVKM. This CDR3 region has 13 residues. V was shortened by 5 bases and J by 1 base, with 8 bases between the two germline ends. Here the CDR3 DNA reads TGTGCCAGCAGTATTGACAGTAACTATGGCTACACCTTC. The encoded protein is CASSIDSNYGYTF.

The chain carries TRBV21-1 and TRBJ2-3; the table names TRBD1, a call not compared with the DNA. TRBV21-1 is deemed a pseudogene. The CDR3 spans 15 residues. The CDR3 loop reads CASSRMGSSTDTQYF. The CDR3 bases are TGTGCCAGCAGCAGAATGGGCAGCAGCACAGATACGCAGTATTTT.

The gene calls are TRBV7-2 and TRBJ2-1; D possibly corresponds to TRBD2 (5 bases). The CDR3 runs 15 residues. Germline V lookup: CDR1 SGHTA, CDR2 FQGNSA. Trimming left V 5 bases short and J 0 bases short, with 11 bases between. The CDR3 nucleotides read TGTGCCAGCAGCCGGGGAGAAGGCTCCTACAATGAGCAGTTCTTC. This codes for CASSRGEGSYNEQFF.

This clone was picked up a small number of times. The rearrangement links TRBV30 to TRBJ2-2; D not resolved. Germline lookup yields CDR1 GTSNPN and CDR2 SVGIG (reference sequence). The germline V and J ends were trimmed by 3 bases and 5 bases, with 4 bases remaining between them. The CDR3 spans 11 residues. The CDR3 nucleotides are TGTGCCTGGAGCCAGACCGGGGAGCTGTTTTTT. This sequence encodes CAWSQTGELFF.

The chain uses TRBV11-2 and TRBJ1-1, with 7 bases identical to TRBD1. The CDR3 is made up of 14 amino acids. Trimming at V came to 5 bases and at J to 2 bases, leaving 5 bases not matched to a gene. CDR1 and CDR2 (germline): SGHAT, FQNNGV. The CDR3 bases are TGTGCCAGCAGCCCCAACAGGGGTAACACTGAAGCTTTCTTT. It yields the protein CASSPNRGNTEAFF.